What follows is one TCR beta chain and its context. Its antigen is as yet unknown. The record originates from a study of cytomegalovirus exposure and HLA in healthy donors. Only in-frame clones appear in the TCRdb table, and some are missing; sequencing was by immunoSEQ multiplex PCR. The sample includes 75,000 to 90,000 clones, 95% of them seen just once. The donors formed part of the approximately 120-subject validation cohort, distinct from the approximately 640-subject first cohort. The CDR3 sequence is 15 residues long. Trimming took 3 bases from V and 6 from J; bases not matched to a gene: 0. Germline values: CDR1 MRHNA, CDR2 SNTAGT. Study findings and constraints: Many donors shared some public TCRs, even though most TCR sequences were rare. The listing of roughly 160 TCR beta chains classed them as cytomegalovirus-associated.

The chain couples TRBV6-4 to TRBJ2-1, with TRBD2 matching over 15 bases. The sequenced sample consisted of PBMCs. The TCR sequence derives from a woman under 30 in good health and CMV-seronegative. The CDR3 loop is CASSEGLAGGNEQFF. CDR3 sequence (DNA): TGTGCCAGCAGTGAGGGACTAGCGGGGGGCAATGAGCAGTTCTTC.